The next 22 T cell receptor beta chains were all read from a single sample in a study of metastatic and nonmetastatic thyroid tumors. Every patient underwent thyroid surgery untreated. TCRdb re-analyzed the PCR reads using MiXCR. The sample gives some 13,000 clones, around 21% of which show up once; 12% to 15% is in the top ten. The specimen was adjacent normal tissue. The receptors were gathered from a female donor with papillary thyroid cancer or a benign thyroid nodule (not recorded which). Some clones in this sample may be carry-over from other donors' samples.

This clone has only a few counts. The chain joins TRBV6-1 to TRBJ1-3, with a tentative D call TRBD1 (5 bases). V lost 9 bases and J lost 0, with 15 bases in between. CDR3 length: 15 residues. Germline CDR1 reads MNHNS; CDR2 reads SASEGT. The CDR3 sequence is CASVGLRTSGNTIYF. The CDR3, as DNA: TGTGCCAGTGTGGGACTCCGAACCTCTGGAAACACCATATATTTT.

This clone was seen at least ten times. This rearrangement joins TRBV20-1 to TRBJ2-3; 9 bases are a match to TRBD1. Germline V gives CDR1 DFQATT, CDR2 SNEGSKA (reference sequence). The CDR3 length is 14 residues. The CDR3 loop is CSGEQGAGTDTQYF. The CDR3 region has the DNA TGCAGCGGTGAACAGGGGGCCGGGACAGATACGCAGTATTTT.

As to this clone: A much larger clone lies one base from this, so it may be a read error. J is TRBJ2-7 and V is TRBV6-1; 8 positions agree with TRBD1. The CDR3 extends over 14 amino acids. CDR1 and CDR2 from the germline V gene are MNHNS and SASEGT. The CDR3 nucleotides are TGTACCAGCAGTGTCGGACAGGGTCCCTACGAGCAGTACTTC. Its protein is CTSSVGQGPYEQYF.

As regards this clone: One end of the junction is discordant with germline, which a read error may explain. The V and J genes are TRBV6-1 and TRBJ2-1; 11 nucleotides match TRBD2. The CDR3 is 17 residues long. Germline V gene lookup returns CDR1 MNHNS and CDR2 SASEGT. CDR3 coding DNA: TGTGCCAGCAGGGAATACGGAGGGACTAGCGGCTACAATGAGCAGGTCTTC. Encoded protein: CASREYGGTSGYNEQVF.

The chain recombines TRBV20-1 with TRBJ2-7, with 10 bases that match TRBD2. The CDR3 length is 13 residues. CDR1 DFQATT and CDR2 SNEGSKA come from the germline V gene (reference sequence). V shed 2 bases, J shed 3 bases, and the junction held 1 base outside the gene matches. Written as DNA, the CDR3 is TGCAGTGCTAGATCTAGCGGGAGCTACGAGCAGTACTTC. This sequence encodes CSARSSGSYEQYF.

By share, this clone ranks as medium-sized (0.01 to 0.1%). The rearrangement joins TRBV2 to TRBJ1-6, with D unresolved. The length of the CDR3 is 16 residues. Germline CDR1 is SNHLY and CDR2 is FYNNEI. V gave up 3 bases and J gave up 0 bases, with 9 bases separating them. CDR3 nucleotide sequence: TGTGCCAGCAGTGACGCGGGGTTCTCCTATAATTCACCCCTCCACTTT. Protein product: CASSDAGFSYNSPLHF.

This clone is labeled as medium-sized (0.01 to 0.1%). CDR3 DNA sequence: TGTGCCAGCCACAGGGGGTTCGGTGGCACTGAAGCTTTCTTT. It codes for CASHRGFGGTEAFF. The J gene is TRBJ1-1, the V gene TRBV6-2 or TRBV6-3; 8 bases map to TRBD1. From germline, CDR1 is MNHEY and CDR2 SVGEGT. V lost 8 bases and J lost 4; bases outside the gene matches: 9. The CDR3 extends over 14 amino acids.

Note on this clone: The junction differs from germline at one of its ends, possibly a read error. The chain couples TRBV5-1 to TRBJ1-1; no reliable D call. Germline CDR1 SGHRS, CDR2 YFSETQ. This CDR3 comprises 16 residues. CDR3 nucleotides: TGCTCCAGCAGCTTGGCCCTTAGAGAGGCGAACACTGAAGCTTTCTTT. Its protein product is CSSSLALREANTEAFF.

The chain carries TRBV9 and TRBJ2-3; TRBD2 is a possible D gene (5 bases). CDR1 SGDLS and CDR2 YYNGEE come from the germline V gene. Trimming shortened V by 3 bases and J by 0 bases, and 14 bases separated the two germline ends. The CDR3 has 16 residues. CDR3 residues: CASSARGVDSTDTQYF. The CDR3 bases are TGTGCCAGCAGCGCCCGGGGAGTTGATAGCACAGATACGCAGTATTTT.

This clone was counted many times. With a much larger clone just one base away, this may be a read error. This chain links TRBV27 with TRBJ1-2, with D possibly TRBD1 on 6 matching bases. The CDR3 contains 15 residues. CDR1 is MNHEY, CDR2 SMNVEV, per germline (reference sequence). CDR3 nucleotide sequence: TGTGCGAGCCGGCCCGGGGGGGGGGGCTACTATGGCTACACCTTC. Translated: CASRPGGGGYYGYTF.

This clone came up many times. The V and J genes are TRBV11-3 and TRBJ2-1; D unclear. This CDR3 spans 13 amino acids. Germline V gives CDR1 SGHNT, CDR2 YENEEA. Trimming pared 1 base from V and 3 bases from J, leaving 4 bases between. CDR3 amino acids: CASSLGNYNEQFF. Here the CDR3 DNA reads TGTGCCAGCAGCTTAGGCAACTACAATGAGCAGTTCTTC. Variable domain in full (rest from reference TRBV11-3 and TRBJ2-1): EAGVVQSPRYKIIEKKQPVAFWCNPISGHNTLYWYLQNLGQGPELLIRYENEEAVDDSQLPKDRFSAERLKGVDSTLKIQPAELGDSAVYLCASSLGNYNEQFFGPGTRLTVL.

On this clone itself: Mismatch with germline at one junction end may stem from a read error. V and J are TRBV7-3 and TRBJ2-1, with D perhaps matching TRBD1 (6 bases). The CDR3 is made up of 13 amino acids. Per the germline V gene, CDR1 is SGHTA and CDR2 is FQGTGA. The CDR3 loop is CASILANRDEQFF. The CDR3 DNA follows: TGTGCCAGCATCTTAGCGAACAGGGATGAGCAGTTCTTC. The variable domain in full, with the rest retrieved from reference TRBV7-3 and TRBJ2-1, is GAGVSQTPSNKVTEKGKYVELRCDPISGHTALYWYRQSLGQGPEFLIYFQGTGAADDSGLPNDRFFAVRPEGSVSTLKIQRTERGDSAVYLCASILANRDEQFFGPGTRLTVL.

This clone is a singleton in its sample. The genes are TRBV9 and TRBJ2-7, with a tentative D call TRBD2 (6 bases). The V gene lost 1 base and the J gene lost 6 bases, with 20 bases spanning the gap. Per germline, CDR1 SGDLS and CDR2 YYNGEE. The CDR3 extends over 16 amino acids. The CDR3 bases are TGTGCCAGCAGCGTAAGGGCAGAGGGAGGTCGTACCGAGCAGTACTTC. Protein product: CASSVRAEGGRTEQYF.

This clone was found many times. This CDR3 is CASSLGRVDYEQYF. The DNA of the CDR3 is TGTGCCAGCAGCTTAGGTCGGGTAGACTACGAGCAGTACTTC. The V and J genes are TRBV7-9 and TRBJ2-7; D is uncertain. The V gene's germline CDR1 is SEHNR and CDR2 FQNEAQ (reference sequence). The germline V and J ends were trimmed by 1 base and 3 bases, with 10 bases remaining between them. The length of the CDR3 is 14 residues.

There are a few counts of this clone. V usage is TRBV27 and J usage is TRBJ2-7; possible D gene TRBD1, 6 bases. The CDR3 length is 15 residues. V was shortened by 3 bases and J by 3 bases, with 15 bases between the two germline ends. Germline V lookup: CDR1 MNHEY, CDR2 SMNVEV (reference sequence). This CDR3 is CASSFKLGQNYEQYF. The CDR3 region has the DNA TGTGCCAGCAGTTTTAAACTCGGACAGAACTACGAGCAGTACTTC.

There are a few counts of this clone. The CDR3 spells CASSLEARSLRTGELFF. Here the CDR3 DNA reads TGTGCCAGCAGCTTAGAAGCCCGTTCTTTGAGGACCGGGGAGCTGTTTTTT. The V and J genes are TRBV7-8 and TRBJ2-2; D unclear. The CDR3 length is 17 residues. CDR1 SGHVS and CDR2 FQNEAQ come from the germline V gene. Between the trimmed V and J ends, which lost 1 base and 5 bases, there was a span of 17 bases.

By frequency in the sample, this clone is medium-sized (0.01 to 0.1%). The CDR3 reads CASSTTGVLNTEAFF. DNA for the CDR3: TGTGCCAGTAGTACCACAGGGGTCCTGAACACTGAAGCTTTCTTT. This chain connects TRBV19 to TRBJ1-1, with 7 bases identical to TRBD1. This CDR3 contains 15 residues. Germline V CDR1 and CDR2: LNHDA, SQIVND (reference sequence). Trimming cost V 4 bases and J 0 bases; bases outside gene matches: 5.

Comments on this clone: One junction end does not reproduce the germline sequence, and a read error may be involved. This chain links TRBV27 with TRBJ1-6; unclear D gene. CDR1 and CDR2 (germline): MNHEY, SMNVEV (reference sequence). This CDR3 is built from 14 residues. CDR3 amino acids: CASSPLQSRSPPRF. The CDR3 region has the DNA TGTGCCAGCAGCCCCCTCCAGTCGAGGTCACCCCCCCGCTTT.

In this sample, this clone turned up many times. V is TRBV6-1 and J is TRBJ1-4, with D unresolved. Germline V lookup: CDR1 MNHNS, CDR2 SASEGT. Trimming left V 8 bases short and J 3 bases short, with 13 bases between. The CDR3 contains 14 residues. The CDR3 DNA sequence: TGTGCCAGCCGAAGGTACAGCTCTAATGAAAAACTGTTTTTT. Its protein is CASRRYSSNEKLFF.

In this sample, this clone is medium-sized (0.01 to 0.1%). The J gene is TRBJ1-4, the V gene TRBV6-1; perhaps TRBD1 as D (5 bases). The V end was cut by 3 bases, the J end by 8 bases, with 13 bases between. The CDR3 contains 14 residues. The V gene's germline CDR1 is MNHNS and CDR2 SASEGT. The CDR3 nucleotides are TGTGCCAGCAGTGAGAGGAGGGGCAGGGAAAAACTGTTTTTT. This gives the protein CASSERRGREKLFF.

This clone has just a few counts. At one end the junction does not follow the germline gene, possibly because of a read error. V gene TRBV27 combines with J gene TRBJ1-5, with unresolved D. Germline V gives CDR1 MNHEY, CDR2 SMNVEV (reference sequence). CDR3 length: 15 amino acids. The CDR3 protein is CASSLSREYQSAPAF. The CDR3 region has the DNA TGTGCCAGCAGTCTTTCCCGAGAATACCAATCAGCCCCAGCATTT.

This clone showed up just a few times. The chain recombines TRBV2 with TRBJ2-7, with TRBD2 matching 7 bases. Germline CDR1 is SNHLY and CDR2 is FYNNEI. The length of the CDR3 is 15 residues. V trimming: 7 bases; J trimming: 5 bases; junction bases outside the gene matches: 14. CDR3 in DNA: TGTGCCAGCAATAGATCGGGAGGAGGTTTGGACGAGCAGTACTTC. It encodes CASNRSGGGLDEQYF.